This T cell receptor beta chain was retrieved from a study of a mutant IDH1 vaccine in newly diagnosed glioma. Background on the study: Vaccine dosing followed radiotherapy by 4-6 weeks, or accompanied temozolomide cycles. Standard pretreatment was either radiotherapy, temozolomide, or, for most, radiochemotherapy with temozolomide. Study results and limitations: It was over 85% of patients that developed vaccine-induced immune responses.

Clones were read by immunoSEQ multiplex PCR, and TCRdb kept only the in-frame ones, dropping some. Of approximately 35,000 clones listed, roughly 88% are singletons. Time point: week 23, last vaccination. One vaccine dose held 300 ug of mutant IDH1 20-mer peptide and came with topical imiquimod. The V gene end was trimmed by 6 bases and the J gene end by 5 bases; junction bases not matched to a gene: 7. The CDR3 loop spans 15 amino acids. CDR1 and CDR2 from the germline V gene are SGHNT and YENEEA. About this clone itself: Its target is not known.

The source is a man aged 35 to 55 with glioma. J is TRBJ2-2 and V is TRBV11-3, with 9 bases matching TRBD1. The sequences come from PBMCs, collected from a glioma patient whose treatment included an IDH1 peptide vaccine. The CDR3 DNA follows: TGTGCCAGCAGTTCGACAGGGGGGCGTACCGGGGAGCTGTTTTTT. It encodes CASSSTGGRTGELFF.